Listed below are T cell receptor beta chains from one sample, sequenced in a study of shared clonotypes between healthy human individuals. Sequenced by immunoSEQ multiplex PCR; TCRdb stores in-frame clones only, minus some. This table holds around 600,000 clones, roughly 97% found once. Sequenced: naive CD4+ T cells sorted from blood. The receptors derive from a woman aged 30 to 39 in good health. Each CDR3 is given with its conserved first and last residue.

v_call cdr3_aa
TRBV4-2 CASSQLAGEVEQYF
TRBV5-1 CASSFQGFPEAFF
TRBV19 CATTDRVNTGELFF
TRBV5-1 CASSSASGRAGLYEQYF
TRBV6-5 CASSTRDRVYEQYF
TRBV28 CASSLPDQEAFF
TRBV7-2 CASSLVGGLANEQYF
TRBV10-3 CAISEGGDGDEQFF
TRBV19 CASSLGIQVNQPQHF
TRBV5-4 CASSRDRAAYEQYF
TRBV7-9 CASSLQVNTEAFF
TRBV28 CASRSLPGLAVRTDTQYF
TRBV5-1 CASSMGTEYEQYF
TRBV27 CASSYLPTGGGTEAFF
TRBV4-1 CASSQDLRGTGNEQFF